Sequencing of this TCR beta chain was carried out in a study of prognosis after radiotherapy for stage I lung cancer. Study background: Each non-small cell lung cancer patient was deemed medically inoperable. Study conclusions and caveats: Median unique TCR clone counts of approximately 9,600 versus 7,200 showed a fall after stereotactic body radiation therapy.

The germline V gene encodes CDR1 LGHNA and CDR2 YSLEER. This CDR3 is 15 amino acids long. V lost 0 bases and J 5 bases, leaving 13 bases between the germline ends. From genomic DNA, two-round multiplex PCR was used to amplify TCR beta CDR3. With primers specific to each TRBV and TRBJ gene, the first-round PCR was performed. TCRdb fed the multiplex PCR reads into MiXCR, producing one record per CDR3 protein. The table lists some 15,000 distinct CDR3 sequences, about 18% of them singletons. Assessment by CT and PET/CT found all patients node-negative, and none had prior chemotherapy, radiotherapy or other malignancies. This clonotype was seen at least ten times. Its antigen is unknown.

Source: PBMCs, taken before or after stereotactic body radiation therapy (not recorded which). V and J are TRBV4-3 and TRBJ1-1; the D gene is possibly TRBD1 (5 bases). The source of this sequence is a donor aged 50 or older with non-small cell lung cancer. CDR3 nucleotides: TGCGCCAGCAGCCAAGAGGGGCTAGTGGGGACTGAAGCTTTCTTT. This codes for CASSQEGLVGTEAFF.